This T cell receptor beta chain was observed in a study of shared clonotypes between healthy human individuals. Study information: Three plates were used per donor for CD4 naive, three for CD4 memory, two for CD8 naive and one for CD8 memory. Study-wide results and limits: The study generally estimated greater richness for naive than memory subsets. Clonotypes shared by all four donors outscored non-shared clonotypes in generation probability.

The V gene's germline CDR1 is MGHRA and CDR2 YSYEKL. Trimming at V came to 4 bases and at J to 8 bases, leaving 5 bases not matched to a gene. The length of the CDR3 is 14 residues. Repertoires were generated with immunoSEQ multiplex PCR, while TCRdb's copy carries only in-frame clones and drops some. The data contain around 2.1 million clones, 93% of them singletons. For this clone: What it binds is unknown.

The naive CD8 population came from CD45RO-negative cells selected for CCR7, without terminally differentiated effector memory CD45RA+ cells. This receptor was identified in a man between 18 and 35 years old in good health. Some clones in this sample may be carry-over from other donors' samples. The genes are TRBV4-1 and TRBJ2-1, with TRBD2 matching over 10 bases. The sample consisted of naive CD8+ T cells from PBMCs. The CDR3 nucleotides read TGCGCCAGCAGCCTCGGGACTAGCGACGATGAGCAGTTCTTC. Encoded protein: CASSLGTSDDEQFF.